The clone carrying this T cell receptor (beta chain) showed up just a few times. In germline, CDR1 is DFQATT, CDR2 SNEGSKA (reference sequence). V lost 3 bases, J lost 0 bases, and 4 bases stayed unmatched. This CDR3 contains 14 residues. The data were taken from a study of blood T cell repertoires in COVID-19. Across the study: Samples representing acute and convalescent COVID-19 were sourced from the United States, Italy and Spain. From T cells, B-cell-depleted T cells, or PBMCs came the material, which was cDNA or gDNA.

As originally analysed: Using reference gene primer amplification, nucleated cell counts were estimated. Repertoires were generated with immunoSEQ multiplex PCR, while TCRdb's copy carries only in-frame clones and drops some. V and J calls plus clone size are reproduced from that table; the DNA served to infer D and trimming. The sample includes 650,000 to 800,000 clones, over 80% of them seen just once. Material: peripheral blood. The V gene is TRBV20-1, the J gene TRBJ1-2; 7 bases map to TRBD1. The receptor comes from a woman younger than 35 with acute or convalescent COVID-19. The CDR3 is CSASQGTANYGYTF. As DNA, the CDR3 is TGCAGTGCTAGTCAGGGGACAGCTAACTATGGCTACACCTTC.